This T cell receptor beta chain was captured by sequencing in a study of T cell repertoires in aging, cancer and after chemotherapy. Study observations and caveats: Compared with age-matched healthy donors, untreated hematological or solid cancer patients showed higher blood TCR clonality.

Within the sample, this clonotype is medium-sized. Its antigen is undetermined. Germline V gene lookup returns CDR1 DFQATT and CDR2 SNEGSKA (reference sequence). Deletions cut 3 bases from V and 4 bases from J, with 12 bases between. This CDR3 contains 13 residues. TRB rearrangements spanning V, D and J were amplified using mixed TRB-A/B primers. MiXCR was run by TCRdb on the multiplex PCR reads, yielding one entry per CDR3 protein. The sample contains about 2,000 distinct CDR3 sequences, roughly 19% of which appear only once. Amplification of TCR beta used genomic DNA extracted from peripheral blood. The receptor comes from a human donor with a solid tumor. The rearrangement uses TRBV20-1 and TRBJ1-1; D possibly corresponds to TRBD1 (6 bases). Sequenced sample: blood. The CDR3 DNA is TGCAGTGCTAGTCGACAGGATGCCACTGAAGCTTTCTTT. It codes for CSASRQDATEAFF.